This entry is about one T cell receptor beta chain. This clonotype was recorded a few times. This clone's antigen is unknown. Qualities for individual bases were not recorded, and no much larger clone is one base off. The sample is drawn from a study of T cells in Graves' hyperthyroidism and ophthalmopathy (dated 2019 in TCRdb). With regard to the full study: To identify TCR V-J signatures that set the groups apart, the researchers used a discovery cohort of 100 patients, made up of about 44 with Graves' ophthalmopathy and some 58 with stable Graves' hyperthyroidism. Following sampling, methimazole starting at 30 mg daily was given to hyperthyroidism patients, and high-dose intravenous methylprednisolone was given to ophthalmopathy patients. For training and testing, the approximately 97 patients in the discovery cohort were randomly divided in a 7:3 ratio. An independent validation cohort of 18 to 20 hyperthyroidism patients and approximately 15 patients who later progressed to ophthalmopathy tested prospective prediction of ophthalmopathy. The paper reports TCR Vbeta CDR3 sequencing of some 140 peripheral blood samples: some 41 ophthalmopathy, roughly 74 hyperthyroidism and around 17 progressor patients. In addition, the study compared T-cell repertoires in thyroid tissue and in blood from roughly six Graves' hyperthyroidism patients. Overall study outcomes, separate from this receptor: No statistical method was used to fix the sample size in advance, and group allocation was not hidden from the investigators. In validation, progression to ophthalmopathy was predicted by the model with 70.59% sensitivity and roughly 72% specificity, a median of about 6.4 months before onset. A 13 V-J signature model separated ophthalmopathy from stable hyperthyroidism, with around 90% sensitivity and roughly 81% specificity in cross-validation and 80%/75% in testing. Most expanded thyroid clonotypes (frequency above 0.001) were also detected in blood, suggesting blood repertoires may reflect thyroid immune responses.

A patient counted as having stable Graves' hyperthyroidism if no progression to ophthalmopathy occurred over 18 months of follow-up. Hyperthyroidism patients were aged 18 to 65 years and newly diagnosed, with disease duration of less than 2 months. Exclusion was applied to patients with uncontrolled infections, other autoimmune diseases, pregnancy or lactation. Diagnoses were based on clinical symptoms, serum thyroxine and TRAb, thyroid ultrasound and orbital computed tomography. Total RNA was extracted using Trizol reagent, and RNA quality was assessed on an Agilent 2100 Bioanalyzer. The TCR beta CDR3 regions were amplified from the RNA transcripts. The TCR CDR3 was subjected to a first round of RT-PCR using the HTBI primer set and the Qiagen OneStep RT-PCR kit. A second multiplex PCR round built the libraries, followed by size selection and purification. Sequencing of the libraries was done on an Illumina HiSeq2000 using paired-end 100 bp reads. The authors' analysis ran thus. SOAPnuke was used to process the raw data, throwing out any read that contained adapters or uncalled bases, had a mean Phred below 15, or lacked an exact constant-primer or identifier match. COPE v1.2.5 was used to merge high-quality paired reads, and clonotypes were defined as unique nucleotide sequences. MiTCR v1.1 was used to align clonotypes to the IMGT TRBV, TRBD and TRBJ reference segments. The analysis included only V-J combinations with a frequency above 0.0001, which together covered more than 99% of the repertoires. The TCS score was defined as the ratio of F50 (clonal expansion) to E x V (chaos), calculated using BLOSUM62-based TCRdist between CDR3 peptides within each V-J. Welch's t-statistics and random forest reduced 450 to 600 V-J features to roughly 13, which were used in a naive Bayes classifier (R e1071). TCRdb reworked the public reads: Q25 trimming with fastp, MiXCR clone assembly, productive beta chains retained. Rows with one shared CDR3 protein collapse into an entry with the most common genes and DNA. In this record, the V and J calls reflect TCRdb's handling and not the investigators' own analysis. The sample data list hundreds of thousands of distinct CDR3 sequences, and roughly 50% of these were observed just once. The biggest ten clones account for roughly 8.2% of the sample.

Ends trimmed: V by 3 bases, J by 2 bases; bases unmatched to a gene: 6. The germline V gene supplies CDR1 SGHVS and CDR2 FQNEAQ. From cysteine to phenylalanine, the CDR3 is 15 amino acids long. This entry keeps only the CDR3 DNA: 45 bases, framed from base 1. This clonotype originated in a young woman with Graves' hyperthyroidism. Donor details come from another sample of the same person, matched by shared clones. Recombination joined TRBV7-8 with TRBJ2-5; TRBD1 agrees with 7 junctional bases. Material for sequencing was peripheral blood or thyroid tissue (not recorded which). The DNA is TGTGCCAGCAGCTTCCAGACAGGGATACAAGAGACCCAGTACTTC. This sequence encodes CASSFQTGIQETQYF.